This is a list of T cell receptor beta chains from one sample in a study of identical twins. TCRdb re-called the 5' RACE reads through MiXCR, storing one row per CDR3 protein. Seen here are about 280,000 distinct CDR3 sequences, about 8.9% observed once, and the top ten hold 2.1%. The sample was also linked to a second study, of yellow fever vaccine responses in identical twins.

The sample taken for sequencing was memory (CD45RO+) T cells sorted from blood. The receptors were gathered from a woman between 18 and 29 years old in good health. Each CDR3 is given with its conserved first and last residue. Part of the rows lack a size; the others show once, few, many or a class for expanded clones.

>TRBJ2-7|TRBV5-1|many
CASSFSSGEQYF
>TRBJ1-6|TRBV6-1|few
CASSPGQGKHSPLHF
>TRBJ2-5|TRBV7-7|many
CASSRTSGAETQYF
>TRBJ1-1|TRBV3-1|.
CASSQPGNTEAFF
>TRBJ1-2|TRBV21-1|many
CASRPLGQGGSGYTF
>TRBJ1-1|TRBV29-1|.
CSGRGFSNTEAFF
>TRBJ2-3|TRBV29-1|many
CSVGFSGREIWTDTQYF
>TRBJ2-5|TRBV10-3|.
CAARQGETQYF
>TRBJ2-1|TRBV12-3/TRBV12-4|many
CASSSPGREQFF
>TRBJ2-2|TRBV7-6|.
CASSLQPSSPPPGGELFF
>TRBJ2-3|TRBV9|many
CASSVGNSYTQYF
>TRBJ2-1|TRBV20-1|.
CSATQGPSNEQFF
>TRBJ2-5|TRBV20-1|.
CSADNRGETQYF
>TRBJ1-1|TRBV6-2/TRBV6-3|.
CASSYEANRHLPRATNTEAFF
>TRBJ1-2|TRBV10-2|.
CASSEMVAYGYTF
>TRBJ2-1|TRBV11-2|many
CASSPGLAVYNEQFF
>TRBJ2-1|TRBV29-1|many
CSVGASVEQFF
>TRBJ2-2|TRBV6-1|.
CASREPSYNTGELFF